The entry below describes one T cell receptor beta chain. Profiled with immunoSEQ multiplex PCR; TCRdb holds only in-frame clones, not every one. Of 20,000 to 25,000 clones listed, about 89% are singletons. This sample is drawn from a study of T cell changes during pregnancy in multiple sclerosis. This sequence originates from a female donor in good health, enrolled as a control in a pregnancy study. Sequencing used CD4+ T cells from peripheral blood mononuclear cells, obtained after pregnancy.

This chain's CDR3 is CASSHSSGREQFF. CDR3 bases: TGTGCCAGCAGCCACTCTAGCGGGAGAGAGCAGTTCTTC. The V and J genes are TRBV7-6 and TRBJ2-1; TRBD2 agrees at 10 bases. The CDR3 has 13 amino acids. With V trimmed by 5 bases and J by 10 bases, 5 bases remained unmatched. CDR1 is SGHVS, CDR2 FNYEAQ, per germline. The variable domain in full, completed from reference TRBV7-6 and TRBJ2-1, reads GAGVSQSPRYKVTKRGQDVALRCDPISGHVSLYWYRQALGQGPEFLTYFNYEAQQDKSGLPNDRFSAERPEGSISTLTIQRTEQRDSAMYRCASSHSSGREQFFGPGTRLTVL.